This T cell receptor (beta chain) was profiled in a study of T-cell memory formation after mild COVID-19. Findings and caveats of the study: Clones that contracted from day 15 to 85 were balanced CD4/CD8, while later expanders leaned CD4+.

A single record per CDR3 protein comes from TCRdb applying MiXCR to the 5' RACE reads. The sample records hundreds of thousands of distinct CDR3 sequences, over 15% being singletons. This clonotype was recorded a few times. The antigen is unknown. The source is an adult woman who had mild COVID-19 (a few samples of this study predate the infection). Cell type and time point are not known. Sample: PBMCs or a T cell subset sorted from them (not recorded which).

The chain's CDR3 is CASSRSLTGLSTDTQYF. In DNA, the CDR3 is TGTGCCAGCAGCCGTAGTCTCACAGGGTTGAGCACAGATACGCAGTATTTT. The chain carries TRBV14 and TRBJ2-3; possibly TRBD1 for D (6 bases). The CDR3 sequence is 17 residues long. The V gene lost 4 bases and the J gene lost 0 bases, with 17 bases spanning the gap. CDR1 is SGHDN, CDR2 FVKESK, per germline.